This entry features one TCR beta chain sequence. This clone has more than one count but fewer than ten. Its antigen has not been determined. Base qualities are not recorded, but no much larger clone differs from it by a single base. The data are from a study of cytomegalovirus exposure and HLA in healthy donors (dated by TCRdb to 2017 to 2019). In terms of the full investigation: An earlier analysis of some 500 of the donors reported 250 to 300 Gb of sequence data and some 100 million unique TCR beta sequences from about 200 million T cells. Approximately 310 gigabases of sequencing data and approximately 84 million unique TCR sequences were included in an early release covering several hundred HLA-typed donors. Of the roughly 400 genotyped donors, 70% to 90% were placed in the genetic ancestry cluster associated with self-reported Caucasian donors. The study aimed to test whether signatures of past pathogen exposure could be identified by cataloging public T cell receptors. Using immunosequencing, the study profiled T cell repertoires from roughly 650 subjects and related those repertoires to cytomegalovirus serostatus. A separate validation cohort of about 110 different subjects was used in addition to the 666-subject first cohort. High-throughput TCR immunosequencing, statistical association of individual TCRs with disease status, and machine learning were combined to predict cytomegalovirus infection status. A later analysis re-examined previously published TCR beta repertoires from more than 600 donors and added high-resolution HLA genotyping to investigate patterns of TCR occurrence. The later analysis used no new phenotypic data to find candidate immune exposures, relying instead on TCR beta sequences and their occurrence across donors. To decide whether each TCR beta V gene segment behaved as functional or pseudogenic, an earlier analysis of some 600 of the donors relied on high-throughput TCR beta sequencing. Alongside the repertoire data, information on donor age, sex, ethnicity and CMV serostatus was compiled. A later genetic analysis took genome-wide SNP genotypes for about 60% of the roughly 670 donors and used that subset as a discovery cohort. All discovery cohort repertoires had been generated using a single sequencing platform. HLA typing included class I and class II loci at four-digit resolution. Typing coverage varied by locus: roughly 620-640 donors for A, B, C, DRB1 and DQB1; approximately 500 for DQA1; nearly 610 for DPA1; roughly 470 for DPB1. Four to six DR-DQ haplotypes were handled as single units for association and clustering, since linkage in the cohort was strong. Among around 400 genotyped donors of the cohort, an average of approximately 250,000 unique TCR beta nucleotide sequences were sequenced per donor, about a sixth of them non-productive. The paper as a whole reports these results and caveats: In the study, some 180 TCR beta chains were listed as associated with cytomegalovirus. When HLA alleles, especially DR and DQ, strongly co-occurred, TCR associations were difficult to assign to individual alleles. In both the original and validation cohorts, the classifier was reported to diagnose cytomegalovirus status with high specificity and sensitivity. CMV serostatus was the only immune exposure information available for the cohort. Because HLA typing was missing for some donors at each locus, association tests included only the typed subset. In a later analysis, several top co-occurrence clusters were reported to appear linked to parvovirus B19, influenza, CMV and Epstein-Barr virus. In vitro tests confirmed that a few of the cytomegalovirus-associated TCR beta chains recognize cytomegalovirus antigens. Linkage disequilibrium might explain the correlated functional status among segregating V segments, but an unknown experimental factor could not be ruled out. Approximately 16 rarely observed V segments, including chromosome 9 orphons, were excluded from the earlier analysis of some 590 of the donors because counts were too low. An earlier analysis of some 590 of the donors showed that most TCR beta V segments appeared in productive rearrangements either about 87% or about 30% of the time, which broadly matched IMGT annotations. At a false discovery rate of 0.05, a later analysis linked some 17,000 TCR beta sequences to specific HLA alleles. According to a later analysis, TCR association rates differed among HLA loci, with DRB1 alleles showing the most associated TCRs and HLA-C alleles showing the fewest. Across donors, most TCR sequences were observed very rarely, whereas some public TCRs were present in many individuals. An association between a missense DCLRE1C variant and V-gene and J-gene trimming of TCR beta chains was found in a later genetic analysis and replicated in an independent cohort. Most CMV-associated TCR beta chains appeared to be HLA-restricted in a later analysis, and the HLA associations seemed to be driven largely by CMV exposure. Roughly uniform sequencing depth across donors was assumed in presence/absence analyses, although this assumption may not hold. In a later analysis, HLA-associated TCR beta chains showed more clonal expansion and lower generation probabilities than non-associated chains that were equally common. It was suggested by the authors that the approach could potentially be generalized to other disease states and immunological phenotypes. The sequencing pipeline was judged likely to have produced a cluster of highly shared sequence variants as a technical artifact. A further reported finding was that TCR beta sequences accurately predicted the HLA-A and HLA-B alleles for most subjects in the first cohort. A later genetic analysis reported fewer N-insertions in productive TCRs among donors in an Asian-associated ancestry cluster than the approximately 670-donor mean. Only TCR beta chains were sequenced in this cohort, and the absence of alpha or paired-chain data limited detectable features.

The cohort consisted of more than 650 healthy bone marrow donors. At the time of sampling, every cohort member was nominally healthy, though immune exposures that went unrecorded were likely present. The donor was CMV seronegative and was included in the group of 352 seronegative cohort members. A peripheral blood sample was provided by each donor, and peripheral blood mononuclear cells were used for TCR beta sequencing. The Qiagen DNeasy Blood Extraction Kit was used to extract genomic DNA from the blood cell samples. Receptor libraries were prepared by the immunoSEQ multiplex PCR assay. The multiplex PCR relied on a mix of 60 forward primers for TCR Vbeta segments and 13 reverse primers for TCR Jbeta segments. A multiplex PCR assay on genomic DNA amplified the CDR3 region of rearranged TCR beta genes. Amplified TCR beta libraries were sequenced as 87-base-pair reads on the Illumina HiSeq System. On the study's bioinformatics: Across the roughly 640 repertoires, a later analysis counted approximately 83 million unique TCR beta chains, some 11 million of which were shared by at least two donors. Raw reads were error-corrected and collapsed into unique sequences by a nearest-neighbor algorithm in which closely related sequences were merged to remove PCR and sequencing errors. To assign V, D and J gene segments, CDR3 sequences were aligned to IMGT reference sequences. For a sequence to be retained, a match of at least six nucleotides was required to both a V gene segment and a J gene segment. Rearrangements were called productive when the CDR3 lacked stop codons and stayed in frame with V and J; all others were non-productive. CDR3 was defined by IMGT convention, running from the second conserved V-encoded cysteine to the conserved J-encoded phenylalanine. The earlier analysis of 550 to 650 of the donors excluded any sequence lacking an unambiguous match to a single V gene segment. An earlier analysis of approximately 590 of the donors classified V segments as functional when productive rearrangements were above 56.7% and as segregating when the standard deviation between donors was above 5%. A statistical classification framework was developed to diagnose cytomegalovirus status using the catalog of TCR beta chain sequences. In a later analysis, TCR nucleotide sequences were compared against IMGT/GENE-DB human TR gene sequences so that V and J genes could be assigned. Using the TCRdist pipeline, a later analysis assigned CDR3 sequences along with most-parsimonious VDJ recombination scenarios. In a later analysis, each TCR beta chain was defined by its CDR3 amino acid sequence together with its V-gene family, and reads without a unique V-gene family were excluded. As a way to deal with suspected cross-contamination and a sequencing artifact, a later analysis dropped nearly 600 nucleotide sequences that were highly shared and had low generation probability. A later analysis calculated a clonal expansion index for each public chain from normalized within-repertoire ranks of inferred template counts. In a later analysis, generation probabilities were computed with a VDJ recombination model fitted to out-of-frame rearrangements, and the resulting probabilities were checked against IGoR. In a later analysis, hypergeometric tests were used to score TCR-TCR, TCR-HLA and TCR-CMV co-occurrence, with a repertoire-size bias correction applied to TCR pairs. In a later analysis, false discovery rates were estimated by permuting HLA or CMV assignments 20 times. A later analysis grouped co-occurring TCRs with DBSCAN, adding TCRdist sequence similarity when clustering within HLA-allele-positive subsets. Repertoires with fewer than 30,000 or more than 120,000 public chains were left out of co-occurrence clustering, as were five repertoires with anomalous nucleotide sharing. The table comes from immuneACCESS by way of TCRdb, which keeps in-frame sequences with V and J called. Part of the clones is missing from these tables; in studies checked, under half for an unresolved V gene and the rest for unknown reasons. V and J calls and clone size are as listed in that table; D and trimming were resolved from the DNA. Counted in this sample were roughly 120,000 clones; less than 85% of them appeared once. The biggest ten clones account for 2% to 3% of the sample.

Sequencing was done on a sample of PBMCs. The clonotype was recovered from a man in his thirties or forties in good health and CMV-seronegative.

Read as DNA, the sequence is TGCGCCAGCAGTGAGTCAGAGATGTTGAATCAGCCCCAGCATTTT. Its protein reads: CASSESEMLNQPQHF. The chain joins TRBV10-2 to TRBJ1-5; too little of a D gene remains to name it. From the cysteine up to the phenylalanine, the CDR3 has a length of 15 residues. Here the CDR3 DNA is all that survives: 45 bases in frame from base 1. V gives up 0 bases and J gives up 4 bases, and the segment between their germline ends measures 10 bases. Reading the germline V gene gives CDR1 WSHSY and CDR2 SAAADI.